A selection of T cell receptor beta chains follows, all from one sample in a study of glioma-infiltrating T cells. MiXCR was run by TCRdb on the multiplex PCR reads, yielding one entry per CDR3 protein. The sample includes 300,000 to 400,000 distinct CDR3 sequences, around 38% of them seen just once. Sample: glioma tissue, nonneoplastic brain tissue, or PBMCs (not recorded which). These receptors were collected from a human donor with low-grade glioma or glioblastoma, undergoing nonglioma brain surgery, or in good health (not recorded which). Each CDR3 is given with its conserved first and last residue. D genes are given only for firm matches. A clone size is listed for some rows: how often the clone was seen (once, few, many), or a class if it is expanded.

j_call,cdr3_length,v_call,d_call,clone_size,cdr3_nt,cdr3_aa
TRBJ1-5,15,TRBV20-1,TRBD1,.,TGCAGTGCTAGACCCTGGGGACAGGACGATCAGCCCCAGCATTTT,CSARPWGQDDQPQHF
TRBJ2-3,13,TRBV6-1,.,.,TGTGACATCCAGGCATGGGACACAGATACGCAGTATTTT,CDIQAWDTDTQYF
TRBJ1-5,15,TRBV19,.,few,TGTGCCAGTAGTATAGTTGTTCGACTCAATCAGCCCCAGCATTTT,CASSIVVRLNQPQHF
TRBJ1-4,14,TRBV20-1,TRBD1,few,TGCAGTGCTAGATCATTGACAGGGGATGAAAAACTGTTTTTT,CSARSLTGDEKLFF
TRBJ1-4,17,TRBV27,.,.,TGTGCCAGCCGCTCCCTTTGGGAAGGGGGGCCGGGTGAAAAACTGTTTTTT,CASRSLWEGGPGEKLFF
TRBJ2-5,13,TRBV20-1,TRBD1,.,TGCAGTGCCCCCGACAGGGGGGTAGAGACCAAGTACTTC,CSAPDRGVETKYF
TRBJ2-7,16,TRBV20-1,TRBD2,.,TGCAGTGCTGGAGAGACTAGCGGGATGGGGATCTACGAGCAGTACTTC,CSAGETSGMGIYEQYF
TRBJ2-5,15,TRBV20-1,TRBD2,.,TGCAGTGCTAGAGATCTAGCGGGAGCTCAAGAGACCCAGTACTTC,CSARDLAGAQETQYF
TRBJ1-1,11,TRBV2,.,.,TGTGCCAGCAGTCCCCGGGACAAAGCTTTCTTT,CASSPRDKAFF
TRBJ2-3,18,TRBV7-8,TRBD1,many,TGTGCCAGCAGCTTGCAATATCCTGGACAGGGGAACACAGATACGCAGTATTTT,CASSLQYPGQGNTDTQYF
TRBJ2-2,15,TRBV6-1,TRBD2,.,TGTGCCAGCATACCGGGGGGGACAAACACCGGGGAGCTGTCTTTT,CASIPGGTNTGELSF
TRBJ2-1,14,TRBV6-2/TRBV6-3,.,many,TGTGCCAGCAGTTGGACCCCAGGGAGAAATGAGCAGTTCTTC,CASSWTPGRNEQFF
TRBJ2-3,16,TRBV4-2,TRBD2,.,TGTGCCAGCAGCCAAGACGGACTAGCGGGAACAGATACGCAGTATTTT,CASSQDGLAGTDTQYF
TRBJ2-4,12,TRBV10-3,.,.,TGTGCCATCAGTCCCATTAGCGGTATTCAGTACTTC,CAISPISGIQYF
TRBJ2-2,16,TRBV5-1,.,.,TGCGCCAGCAGCTTGCGGGCCCTAGCCGACACCGGGGAGCTGTTTTTT,CASSLRALADTGELFF
TRBJ2-5,13,TRBV18,.,.,TGTGCCAGCTCACCTAGCCCCCAAGAGACCCAGTACTTC,CASSPSPQETQYF
TRBJ2-7,15,TRBV7-2,TRBD1,many,TGTGCCAGCAGCTCGTCCGGGACAGGGGGCATCGAGCAGTACTTC,CASSSSGTGGIEQYF
TRBJ1-1,15,TRBV5-1,TRBD1,few,TGCGCCAGCAGCTTGGAAGGGGGCGTGAACACTGAAGCTTTCTTT,CASSLEGGVNTEAFF
TRBJ2-1,16,TRBV2,TRBD2,few,TGTGCCAGCAGTGAAGTAGGACTAGCGGGAGGGAGCGAGCAGTTCTTC,CASSEVGLAGGSEQFF
TRBJ2-7,15,TRBV6-1,.,many,TGTGCCAGCAGCCTGGGAGTCGGGGGTAGTGGCGAGCAGTACTTC,CASSLGVGGSGEQYF
TRBJ1-3,15,TRBV19,.,few,TGTGCCAGTAGCGAGAGACTGTACTCTGGAAACACCATATATTTT,CASSERLYSGNTIYF
TRBJ2-2,13,TRBV6-2/TRBV6-3,.,few,TGTGCCAGCACCTCAAGGGGACCCGGGGAGCTGTTTTTT,CASTSRGPGELFF
TRBJ2-1,16,TRBV6-1,TRBD2,.,TGTGCCAGCAGCCCCCGGACTAGCGCCTCCTACAATGAGCAGTTCTTC,CASSPRTSASYNEQFF
TRBJ2-7,12,TRBV10-3,.,.,TGTGCCATCAGTCCGGACAGCTACGAGCAGTACTTC,CAISPDSYEQYF
TRBJ2-7,18,TRBV25-1,TRBD2,.,TGTGCCAGCAGCCCCGGGACTAGCGGGAGGGTCACATCCTACGAGCAGTACTTC,CASSPGTSGRVTSYEQYF
TRBJ2-7,14,TRBV10-3,TRBD1,.,TGTGCCATCAGTGAGTCGACTCGTGGGACAGGGTGGAACTTC,CAISESTRGTGWNF
TRBJ1-1,16,TRBV5-4,.,.,TGTGCCAGCAGCTCCAACGTCGGGGGGCGGAACACTGAAGCTTTCTTT,CASSSNVGGRNTEAFF
TRBJ2-7,13,TRBV7-9,.,.,TGTGCCAGCAGCTTAGTAGTCTCCTACGAGCAGTACTTC,CASSLVVSYEQYF
TRBJ1-1,14,TRBV18,.,few,TGTGCCAGCTCACCGGAGGGGTTAGGCACTGAAGCTTTCTTT,CASSPEGLGTEAFF
TRBJ1-4,16,TRBV15,.,.,TGTGCCACCAGCAGAGTCCGAGGGCGGACTCGTGATCGACTGTTTTTT,CATSRVRGRTRDRLFF
TRBJ2-1,14,TRBV27,.,many,TGTGCCAGCAGCACACGGCCCACCTACAATGAGCAGTTCTTC,CASSTRPTYNEQFF
TRBJ2-7,14,TRBV12-3/TRBV12-4,TRBD2,.,TGTGCCAGCAGTTCGGGACTAGCGGTCGACGAGCAGTACTTC,CASSSGLAVDEQYF
TRBJ2-3,15,TRBV28,TRBD1,many,TGTGCCAGCAGTACCGACAGGGAGTTCTTAGATACGCAGTATTTT,CASSTDREFLDTQYF
TRBJ2-3,16,TRBV7-2,.,few,TGTGCCAGCAGCGAGAGAGCGACGGGCGACGGAGATACGCAGTATTTT,CASSERATGDGDTQYF
TRBJ2-1,16,TRBV7-9,TRBD2,.,TGTGCCAACAGCTCGCACGGCGGGAGGGCGGTCAATGAGCAGTTCTTC,CANSSHGGRAVNEQFF
TRBJ1-5,14,TRBV20-1,.,many,TGCAGTGCTAGAGTCACAGGGAAGGATCAGCCCCAGCATTTT,CSARVTGKDQPQHF
TRBJ2-7,14,TRBV18,TRBD2,.,TGTGCCAGCTCACCCGGGAGGGCCAGTTACGAGCAGTACTTC,CASSPGRASYEQYF
TRBJ1-2,14,TRBV12-3/TRBV12-4,TRBD1,.,TGTGCCAGCAGGCGGACAGGGGGGGTCTATGGCTACGCCTTC,CASRRTGGVYGYAF
TRBJ2-7,19,TRBV4-1,TRBD2,.,TGCGCCAGCAGCCAAGAGACAGGGGGACTAGCGGGAGTGGCCTACAAGCAGTACTTC,CASSQETGGLAGVAYKQYF
TRBJ2-3,14,TRBV4-1,.,few,TGCGCCAGCAGCCTCCGCGGAGGGCAAAATACGCAGTATTTT,CASSLRGGQNTQYF
TRBJ2-1,16,TRBV7-7,TRBD2,.,TGTGCTAGCAGCTCCTTGACTAGCGCCCTATACAATGAGCAGTTCTTC,CASSSLTSALYNEQFF